The sequence of this TCR beta chain was determined in a study of neurological immune-mediated disorders. The CDR3 is 16 residues long. Germline loops: CDR1 SGHRS, CDR2 YFSETQ. The germline V and J ends were trimmed by 0 bases and 1 base, with 10 bases remaining between them. cDNA was made by 5'RACE with 10-nucleotide random UMIs. One entry per CDR3 protein, called by TCRdb with MiXCR from the 5' RACE reads. Of some 50,000 distinct CDR3 sequences detected, roughly 25% appear once; the ten largest clones hold around 23%. This clonotype has at least ten counts. Sequenced input: PBMCs. J is TRBJ2-2 and V is TRBV5-1; a possible D gene is TRBD1 (6 bases). The sequence was collected from a woman aged 70 to 79 in good health. CDR3 DNA sequence: TGCGCCAGCAGCTTGGGAGGGACACAGAACACCGGGGAGCTGTTTTTT. It encodes CASSLGGTQNTGELFF.